Below are 12 T cell receptor beta chains sequenced from a single sample in a study of early T cells in non-severe SARS-CoV-2 infection. TCRdb re-called the 5' RACE reads through MiXCR, storing one row per CDR3 protein. The sample includes about 45,000 distinct CDR3 sequences, roughly 12% seen only once; the top ten take just over 20%. Material: whole blood. The receptor source for this set is an adult who was a healthcare worker with PCR-confirmed SARS-CoV-2 infection or an uninfected control (not recorded which).

This sequence joins TRBV29-1 and TRBJ2-7; perhaps D is TRBD1 or TRBD2 (6 bases each). Trimming removed 6 bases from V and 5 bases from J, with 14 bases in between. CDR3 length: 12 amino acids. CDR1 is SQVTM, CDR2 ANQGSEA, per germline. The CDR3 protein is CSVRDTGNEQYF. The CDR3 DNA reads as TGCAGCGTGCGGGACACGGGCAACGAGCAGTACTTC.

This clonotype was seen only a few times. This sequence joins TRBV29-1 and TRBJ1-4; D is undetermined. The ends were cut back, 4 bases at V and 4 bases at J, with 22 bases in the middle. Germline V gene sequence: CDR1 SQVTM, CDR2 ANQGSEA. The CDR3 loop spans 17 amino acids. The CDR3 is CSVAEAQAARLNEKLFF. For the CDR3, the DNA is TGCAGCGTTGCGGAAGCTCAGGCGGCGCGACTTAATGAAAAACTGTTTTTT.

This clonotype has at least ten counts. The chain joins TRBV7-9 to TRBJ2-1; TRBD1 aligns across 12 bases. Unmatched junction bases numbered 6, after V lost 3 bases and J lost 6 bases. In germline, CDR1 is SEHNR, CDR2 FQNEAQ (reference sequence). CDR3 size: 16 residues. The CDR3 nucleotides are TGTGCCAGCAGCTTCTCGGGACAGGGGGCGGTCAATGAGCAGTTCTTC. Its protein product is CASSFSGQGAVNEQFF.

This clonotype was found a few times. The chain combines TRBV28 with TRBJ1-2, with 8 bases that match TRBD1. The CDR3 totals 16 residues. V lost 3 bases, J lost 4 bases, and 10 bases stayed unmatched. Per the germline V gene, CDR1 is MDHEN and CDR2 is SYDVKM. DNA for the CDR3: TGTGCCAGCAGTTTTTTCGCGGGACAGGCCATCTATGGCTACACCTTC. Encoded protein: CASSFFAGQAIYGYTF.

This clonotype showed up many times. This chain connects TRBV30 to TRBJ2-2; no clear D. The germline CDR1 and CDR2 sequences are GTSNPN and SVGIG (reference sequence). This CDR3 spans 13 amino acids. The V end lost 2 bases, the J end lost 1 base, and 5 bases lay between the germline ends. For the CDR3, the DNA is TGTGCCTGGAGTAAATGGAACACCGGGGAGCTGTTTTTT. Translated: CAWSKWNTGELFF.

The chain joins TRBV5-4 to TRBJ2-2; 11 bases are a match to TRBD2. The CDR3 is 17 amino acids. Germline lookup yields CDR1 SGHNT and CDR2 YYREEE (reference sequence). V was pared by 4 bases and J by 5 bases, with 10 bases of the junction left unmatched. The CDR3: CASSPPGLAGRTGELFF. The CDR3 DNA follows: TGTGCCAGCAGCCCACCAGGACTAGCGGGTCGAACCGGGGAGCTGTTTTTT.

This chain connects TRBV12-3 or TRBV12-4 to TRBJ2-5; the D call may be TRBD1 or TRBD2 (6 bases each). V shed 7 bases and J shed 4 bases, with 19 bases lying between them. This CDR3 is 15 amino acids long. CDR3 DNA: TGTGCCAGCACTCCTGGGAGGTCAGGGGTAGAGACCCAGTACTTC. It is translated as CASTPGRSGVETQYF.

By sample share, this clonotype is medium-sized. CDR3 bases: TGTGCCAGCAGTCCAGACCTAGGCCTCTATGAGCAGTTCTTC. Residues: CASSPDLGLYEQFF. The chain couples TRBV12-3 or TRBV12-4 to TRBJ2-1; unclear D gene. Trimming took off 5 bases at V and 8 bases at J, with 16 bases between the two ends. The CDR3 consists of 14 residues.

In this sample, this clonotype turned up many times. The chain uses TRBV2 and TRBJ1-1; D is unresolved. The germline gives CDR1 SNHLY, CDR2 FYNNEI. Trimming left V 7 bases short and J 0 bases short, with 9 bases between. The CDR3 totals 13 residues. The CDR3 coding sequence is TGTGCCAGCAATCCGGTCATGAACACTGAAGCTTTCTTT. This translates into CASNPVMNTEAFF.

A few counts support this clonotype. The V and J genes are TRBV6-2 or TRBV6-3 and TRBJ2-1; tentatively, D is TRBD1 (6 bases). Germline V CDR1 and CDR2: MNHEY, SVGEGT. The V end lost 6 bases, the J end lost 0 bases, and 15 bases lay between the germline ends. The CDR3 has 16 amino acids. The CDR3: CASRPTRDISYNEQFF. The CDR3 DNA is TGTGCCAGCAGGCCAACCCGGGACATCTCCTACAATGAGCAGTTCTTC.

This clonotype was counted ten times or more. The chain uses TRBV10-3 and TRBJ2-3; D unresolved. Germline CDR1 is ENHRY and CDR2 is SYGVKD. The CDR3 is 12 residues long. V gave up 7 bases and J gave up 0 bases, with 5 bases separating them. CDR3 bases: TGTGCCATCAAGACAAGCACAGATACGCAGTATTTT. It translates to CAIKTSTDTQYF.

This clonotype appeared many times. The chain recombines TRBV7-9 with TRBJ2-5; D gene ambiguous. The CDR3 spans 13 residues. Germline CDR1 and CDR2: SEHNR and FQNEAQ (reference sequence). V dropped 6 bases and J dropped 0 bases, with 8 bases sitting between them. This chain's CDR3 is CASREQYQETQYF. DNA for the CDR3: TGTGCCAGCAGGGAGCAGTACCAAGAGACCCAGTACTTC.